This paragraph covers one T cell receptor (beta chain) sequence. This sample was included in a study of blood T cell repertoires in COVID-19. Study information: Spain, Italy and the United States supplied samples that represented acute and convalescent COVID-19.

In the authors' workflow: From reference gene primer amplification, estimates of nucleated cell counts were derived. Some clones are missing from TCRdb's copy, which holds only in-frame ones; the method was immunoSEQ multiplex PCR. V, J and clone size are taken as reported in that table, and D and trimming were inferred from the DNA itself. Of some 200,000 clones in the sample, approximately 85% were seen once. The CDR3 runs 16 residues. The germline V gene has CDR1 LGHDT and CDR2 YNNKEL (reference sequence). The trim removed 6 bases at V and 0 bases at J, leaving 10 bases unmatched. The origin of this receptor is a woman in her fifties or sixties with acute or convalescent COVID-19. The chain uses TRBV3-1 (or the pseudogene TRBV3-2) and TRBJ1-1, with 7 bases identical to TRBD1. The sequenced sample consisted of peripheral blood. The CDR3 region is CASRDRRRSLNTEAFF. CDR3 nucleotide sequence: TGTGCCAGCAGGGACAGGAGGAGGTCTCTGAACACTGAAGCTTTCTTT.